The clone carrying this TCR beta chain was detected a few times. Unique molecular identifiers featured in how the TCRbeta library was prepared. MiXCR was run by TCRdb on the PCR reads, yielding one entry per CDR3 protein. Of 670,000 or so distinct CDR3 sequences in the sample, about an eighth were seen once. This entry comes from a study of T-cell reconstitution after alpha-beta-depleted transplantation in children. V was pared by 2 bases and J by 2 bases, with 6 bases of the junction left unmatched. CDR1 is MNHEY, CDR2 SMNVEV, per germline (reference sequence). The CDR3 consists of 16 residues. The sample in question was PBMCs, obtained before TCRalphabeta/CD19-depleted stem cell transplant. The genes are TRBV27 and TRBJ2-1; TRBD2 matches at 7 bases. This TCR came from a girl aged 2 to 9 with congenital amegakaryocytic thrombocytopenia, due to receive a stem cell transplant. Here the CDR3 reads CASSLMSREAYNEQFF. As DNA, the CDR3 is TGTGCCAGCAGTTTAATGTCCCGGGAGGCCTACAATGAGCAGTTCTTC.